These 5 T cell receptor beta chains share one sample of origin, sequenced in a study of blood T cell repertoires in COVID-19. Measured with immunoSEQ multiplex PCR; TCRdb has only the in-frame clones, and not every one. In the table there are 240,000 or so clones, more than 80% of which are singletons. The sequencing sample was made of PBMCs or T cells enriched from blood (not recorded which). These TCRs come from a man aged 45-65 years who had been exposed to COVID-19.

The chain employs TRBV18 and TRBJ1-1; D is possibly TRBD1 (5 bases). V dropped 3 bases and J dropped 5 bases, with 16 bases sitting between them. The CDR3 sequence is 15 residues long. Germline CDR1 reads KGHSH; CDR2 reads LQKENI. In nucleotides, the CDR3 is TGTGCCAGCTCACCCCGCGGGGGGGAGAGGACTGAAGCTTTCTTT. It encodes CASSPRGGERTEAFF.

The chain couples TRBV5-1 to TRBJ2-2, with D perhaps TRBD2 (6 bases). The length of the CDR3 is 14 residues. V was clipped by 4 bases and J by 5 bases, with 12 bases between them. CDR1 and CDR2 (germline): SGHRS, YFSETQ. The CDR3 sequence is CASSVVAGTGELFF. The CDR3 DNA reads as TGCGCCAGCAGCGTGGTCGCGGGGACCGGGGAGCTGTTTTTT. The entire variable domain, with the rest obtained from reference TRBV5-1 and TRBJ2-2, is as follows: KAGVTQTPRYLIKTRGQQVTLSCSPISGHRSVSWYQQTPGQGLQFLFEYFSETQRNKGNFPGRFSGRQFSNSRSEMNVSTLELGDSALYLCASSVVAGTGELFFGEGSRLTVL.

In DNA, the CDR3 is TGTGCCAGCAGCCAGACAGGGCCGAGGGAGACCCAGTACTTC. As protein: CASSQTGPRETQYF. The chain recombines TRBV14 with TRBJ2-5; 7 bases fit TRBD1. This CDR3 contains 14 residues. CDR1 and CDR2 from the germline V gene are SGHDN and FVKESK. The V and J ends lost 3 bases and 5 bases, in that order; junction bases with no gene match: 6.

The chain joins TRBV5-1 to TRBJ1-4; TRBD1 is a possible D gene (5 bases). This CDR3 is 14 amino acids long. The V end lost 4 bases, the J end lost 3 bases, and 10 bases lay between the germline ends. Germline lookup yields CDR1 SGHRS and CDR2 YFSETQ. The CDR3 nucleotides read TGCGCCAGCAGCGACAGTGAAGCTAATGAAAAACTGTTTTTT. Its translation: CASSDSEANEKLFF.

The DNA for the CDR3 is TGCAGCGTTGATTCCCCACGGCGGGGAACTGCATGGGGCTATGGCTACACCTTC. Translated, it gives CSVDSPRRGTAWGYGYTF. The rearrangement joins TRBV29-1 to TRBJ1-2; D gene unclear. Trimming took off 3 bases at V and 4 bases at J, with 27 bases between the two ends. Germline V gene lookup returns CDR1 SQVTM and CDR2 ANQGSEA. This CDR3 has 18 amino acids.